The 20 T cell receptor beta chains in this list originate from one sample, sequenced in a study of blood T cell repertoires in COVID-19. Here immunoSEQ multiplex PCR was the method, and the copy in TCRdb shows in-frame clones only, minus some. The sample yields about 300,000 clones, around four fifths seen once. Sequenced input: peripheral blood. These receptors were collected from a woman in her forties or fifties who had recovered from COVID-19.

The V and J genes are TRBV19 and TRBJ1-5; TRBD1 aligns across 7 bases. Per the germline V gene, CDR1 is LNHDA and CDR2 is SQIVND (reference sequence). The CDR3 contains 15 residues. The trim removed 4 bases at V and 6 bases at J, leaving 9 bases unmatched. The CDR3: CASSTDRVIVQPQHF. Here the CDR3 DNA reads TGTGCCAGTAGTACCGACAGGGTGATAGTTCAGCCCCAGCATTTT.

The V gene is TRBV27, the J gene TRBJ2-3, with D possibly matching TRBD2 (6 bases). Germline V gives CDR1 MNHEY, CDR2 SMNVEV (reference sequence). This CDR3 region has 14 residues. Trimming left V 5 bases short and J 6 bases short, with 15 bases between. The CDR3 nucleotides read TGTGCCAGCAGTGCCCAGACTAGTGCCGATACGCAGTATTTT. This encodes CASSAQTSADTQYF.

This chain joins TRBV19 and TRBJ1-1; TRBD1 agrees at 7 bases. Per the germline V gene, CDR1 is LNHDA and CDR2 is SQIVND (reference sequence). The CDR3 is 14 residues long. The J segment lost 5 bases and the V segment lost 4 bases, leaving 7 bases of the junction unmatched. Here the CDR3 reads CASSTTGSRTEAFF. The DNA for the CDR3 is TGTGCCAGTAGTACGACAGGGAGCCGGACTGAAGCTTTCTTT.

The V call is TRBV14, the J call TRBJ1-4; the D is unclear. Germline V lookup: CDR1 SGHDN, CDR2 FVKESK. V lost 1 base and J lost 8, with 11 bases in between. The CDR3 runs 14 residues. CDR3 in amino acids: CASSQGLVEEKLFF. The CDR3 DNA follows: TGTGCCAGCAGCCAAGGATTGGTTGAGGAAAAACTGTTTTTT.

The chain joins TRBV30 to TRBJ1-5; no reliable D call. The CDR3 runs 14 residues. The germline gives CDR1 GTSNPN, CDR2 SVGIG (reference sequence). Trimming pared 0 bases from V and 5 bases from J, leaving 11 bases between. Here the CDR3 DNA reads TGTGCCTGGAGTGTAGGACGGGGTTATCAGCCCCAGCATTTT. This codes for CAWSVGRGYQPQHF.

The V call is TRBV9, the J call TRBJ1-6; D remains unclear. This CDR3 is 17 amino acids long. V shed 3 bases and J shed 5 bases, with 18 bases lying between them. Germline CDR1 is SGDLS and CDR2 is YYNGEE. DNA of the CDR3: TGTGCCAGCAGCGACGGTGGGAGAGTGGCGGATAATTCACCCCTCCACTTT. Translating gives CASSDGGRVADNSPLHF.

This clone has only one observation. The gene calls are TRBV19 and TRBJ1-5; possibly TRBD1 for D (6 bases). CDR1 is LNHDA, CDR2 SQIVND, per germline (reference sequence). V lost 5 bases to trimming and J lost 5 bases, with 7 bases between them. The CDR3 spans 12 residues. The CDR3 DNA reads TGTGCCAGTAGTGACAGGTATCAGCCCCAGCATTTT. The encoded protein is CASSDRYQPQHF.

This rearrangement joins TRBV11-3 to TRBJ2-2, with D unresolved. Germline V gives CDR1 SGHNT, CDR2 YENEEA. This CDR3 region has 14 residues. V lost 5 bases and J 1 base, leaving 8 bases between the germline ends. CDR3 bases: TGTGCCAGCAGCCAGGCGCGGAACACCGGGGAGCTGTTTTTT. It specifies CASSQARNTGELFF. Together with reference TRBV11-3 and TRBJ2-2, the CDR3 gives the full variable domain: EAGVVQSPRYKIIEKKQPVAFWCNPISGHNTLYWYLQNLGQGPELLIRYENEEAVDDSQLPKDRFSAERLKGVDSTLKIQPAELGDSAVYLCASSQARNTGELFFGEGSRLTVL.

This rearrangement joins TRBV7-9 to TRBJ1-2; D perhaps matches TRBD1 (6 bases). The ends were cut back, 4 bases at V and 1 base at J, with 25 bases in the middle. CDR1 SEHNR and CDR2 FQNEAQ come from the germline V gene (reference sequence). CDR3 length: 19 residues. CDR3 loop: CASSSTPFLRDTINYGYTF. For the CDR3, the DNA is TGTGCCAGCAGCTCAACACCCTTCCTTAGGGACACTATTAACTATGGCTACACCTTC.

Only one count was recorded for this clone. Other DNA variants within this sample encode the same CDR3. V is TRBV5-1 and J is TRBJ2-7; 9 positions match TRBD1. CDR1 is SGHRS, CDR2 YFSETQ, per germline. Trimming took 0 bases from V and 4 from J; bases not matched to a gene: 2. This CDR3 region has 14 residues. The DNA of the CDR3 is TGCGCCAGCAGCTTGGGACAGGGGGGATACGAGCAGTACTTC. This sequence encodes CASSLGQGGYEQYF. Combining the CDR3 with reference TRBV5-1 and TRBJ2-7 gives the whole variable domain KAGVTQTPRYLIKTRGQQVTLSCSPISGHRSVSWYQQTPGQGLQFLFEYFSETQRNKGNFPGRFSGRQFSNSRSEMNVSTLELGDSALYLCASSLGQGGYEQYFGPGTRLTVT.

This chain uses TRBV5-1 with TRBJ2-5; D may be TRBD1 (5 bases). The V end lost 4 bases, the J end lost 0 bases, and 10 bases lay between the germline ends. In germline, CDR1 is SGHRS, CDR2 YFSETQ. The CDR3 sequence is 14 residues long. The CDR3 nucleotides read TGCGCCAGCAGCGCAACAGGTTACCAAGAGACCCAGTACTTC. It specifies CASSATGYQETQYF.

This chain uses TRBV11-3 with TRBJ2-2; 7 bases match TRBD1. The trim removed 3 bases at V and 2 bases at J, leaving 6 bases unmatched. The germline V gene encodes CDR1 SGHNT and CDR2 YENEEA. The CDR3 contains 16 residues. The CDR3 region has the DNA TGTGCCAGCAGCTTTGCGACAGGGTTTAACACCGGGGAGCTGTTTTTT. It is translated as CASSFATGFNTGELFF.

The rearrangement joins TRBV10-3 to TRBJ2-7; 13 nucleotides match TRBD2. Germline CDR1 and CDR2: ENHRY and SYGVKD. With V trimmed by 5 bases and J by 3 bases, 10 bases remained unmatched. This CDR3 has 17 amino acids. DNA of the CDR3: TGTGCCATCAGTAATGTCGGGACTAGCGGGACCGTCTACGAGCAGTACTTC. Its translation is CAISNVGTSGTVYEQYF.

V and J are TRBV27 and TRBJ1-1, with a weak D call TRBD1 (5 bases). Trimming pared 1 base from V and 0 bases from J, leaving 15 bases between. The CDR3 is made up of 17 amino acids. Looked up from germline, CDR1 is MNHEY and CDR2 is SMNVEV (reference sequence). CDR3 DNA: TGTGCCAGCAGTTTATACGGGGCGGGGTCGCTGAACACTGAAGCTTTCTTT. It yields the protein CASSLYGAGSLNTEAFF.

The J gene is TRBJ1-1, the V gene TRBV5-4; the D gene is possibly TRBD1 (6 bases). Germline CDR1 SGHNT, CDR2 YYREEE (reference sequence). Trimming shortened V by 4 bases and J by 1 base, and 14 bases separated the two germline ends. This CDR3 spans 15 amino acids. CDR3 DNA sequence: TGTGCCAGCAGCCTTGGGGTACAGGGGAACACTGAAGCTTTCTTT. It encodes CASSLGVQGNTEAFF. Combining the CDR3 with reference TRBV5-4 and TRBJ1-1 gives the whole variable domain ETGVTQSPTHLIKTRGQQVTLRCSSQSGHNTVSWYQQALGQGPQFIFQYYREEENGRGNFPPRFSGLQFPNYSSELNVNALELDDSALYLCASSLGVQGNTEAFFGQGTRLTVV.

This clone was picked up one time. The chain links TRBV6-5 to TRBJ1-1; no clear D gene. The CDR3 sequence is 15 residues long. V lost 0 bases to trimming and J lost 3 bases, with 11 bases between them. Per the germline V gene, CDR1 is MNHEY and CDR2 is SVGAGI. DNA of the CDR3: TGTGCCAGCAGTTACTCATCTTCACAGCACACTGAAGCTTTCTTT. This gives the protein CASSYSSSQHTEAFF.

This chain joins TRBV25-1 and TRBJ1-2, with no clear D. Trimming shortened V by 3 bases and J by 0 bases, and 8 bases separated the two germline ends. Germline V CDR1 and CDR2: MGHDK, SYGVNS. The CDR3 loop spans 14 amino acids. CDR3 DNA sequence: TGTGCCAGCAGTGATTTGGGCACTAACTATGGCTACACCTTC. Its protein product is CASSDLGTNYGYTF.

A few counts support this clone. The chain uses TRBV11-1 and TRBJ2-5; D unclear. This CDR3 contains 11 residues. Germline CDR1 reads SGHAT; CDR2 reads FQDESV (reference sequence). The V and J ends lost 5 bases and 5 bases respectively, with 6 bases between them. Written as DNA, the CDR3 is TGTGCCAGCAGCCAGATGGAGACCCAGTACTTC. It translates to CASSQMETQYF.

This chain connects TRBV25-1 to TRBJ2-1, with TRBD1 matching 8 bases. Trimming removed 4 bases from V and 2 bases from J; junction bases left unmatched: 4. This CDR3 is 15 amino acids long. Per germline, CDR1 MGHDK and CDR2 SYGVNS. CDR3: CASSGTGPPYNEQFF. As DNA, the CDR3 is TGTGCCAGCAGTGGGACAGGGCCCCCCTACAATGAGCAGTTCTTC.

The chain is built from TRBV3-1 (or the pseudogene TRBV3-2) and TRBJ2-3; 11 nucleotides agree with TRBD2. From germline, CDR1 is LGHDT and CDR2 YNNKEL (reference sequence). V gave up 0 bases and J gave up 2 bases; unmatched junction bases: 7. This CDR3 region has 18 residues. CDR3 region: CASSQELLAGGYTDTQYF. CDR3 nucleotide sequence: TGTGCCAGCAGCCAAGAGCTCCTAGCGGGGGGTTACACAGATACGCAGTATTTT.